The clone carrying this T cell receptor (beta chain) was picked up a small number of times. The V gene end was trimmed by 1 base and the J gene end by 9 bases; junction bases not matched to a gene: 5. Germline V gene lookup returns CDR1 SEHNR and CDR2 FQNEAQ (reference sequence). The length of the CDR3 is 15 residues. This record comes from a study of blood T cell repertoires in COVID-19. Study-wide background: Acute and convalescent COVID-19 samples came from the United States, Italy and Spain.

Using immunoSEQ multiplex PCR, the repertoire was profiled, and TCRdb retains in-frame clones only, with some absent. The data contain under 200,000 clones, roughly 88% of them singletons. V and J are TRBV7-9 and TRBJ1-6, with 8 bases lining up with TRBD1. Sequencing was carried out using peripheral blood. The sequence was obtained from a man in his 60s who had recovered from COVID-19. The DNA of the CDR3 is TGTGCCAGCAGCTTAGGGACAGGGACCCCTTCACCCCTCCACTTT. Translating gives CASSLGTGTPSPLHF.